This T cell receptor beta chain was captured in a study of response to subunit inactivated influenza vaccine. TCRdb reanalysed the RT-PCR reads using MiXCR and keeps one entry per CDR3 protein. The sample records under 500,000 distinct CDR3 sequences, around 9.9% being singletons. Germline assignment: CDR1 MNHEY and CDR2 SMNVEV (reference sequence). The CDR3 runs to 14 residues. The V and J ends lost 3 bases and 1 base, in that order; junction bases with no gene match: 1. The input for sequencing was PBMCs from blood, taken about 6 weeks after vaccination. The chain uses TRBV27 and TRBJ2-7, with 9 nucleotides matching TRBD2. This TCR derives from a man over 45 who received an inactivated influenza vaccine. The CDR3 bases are TGTGCCAGCAGTTTTGCGGGGGGGTCCTACGAGCAGTACTTC. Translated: CASSFAGGSYEQYF.